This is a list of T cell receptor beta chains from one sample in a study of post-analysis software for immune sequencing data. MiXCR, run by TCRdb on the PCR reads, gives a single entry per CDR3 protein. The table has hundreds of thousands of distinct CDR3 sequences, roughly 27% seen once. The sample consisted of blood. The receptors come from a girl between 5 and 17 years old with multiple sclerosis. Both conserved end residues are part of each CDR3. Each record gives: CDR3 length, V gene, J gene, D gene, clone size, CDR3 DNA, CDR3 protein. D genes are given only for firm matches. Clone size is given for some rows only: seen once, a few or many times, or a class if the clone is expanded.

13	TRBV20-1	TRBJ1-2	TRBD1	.	TGCAGTGCTAGGGGGACAGGGTTAGGGGGCTACACCTTC	CSARGTGLGGYTF
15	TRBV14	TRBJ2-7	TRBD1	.	TGTGCCAGCAGCCAATTACACAGGGGGACCATCGAGCAGTACTTC	CASSQLHRGTIEQYF
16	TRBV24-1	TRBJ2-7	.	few	TGTGCCACCAGTGACTCCAGTCTAGGGTGGTCCTACGAGCAGTACTTC	CATSDSSLGWSYEQYF
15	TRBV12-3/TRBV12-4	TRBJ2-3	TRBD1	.	TGTGCCAGCAGTCAAGACAGGGGAGGTGCAGATGCGCAGTATTTT	CASSQDRGGADAQYF
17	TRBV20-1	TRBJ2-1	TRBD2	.	TGCAGTGCTGACAGTTTGGAGGGACTAGCGGGTAACAATGAGCAGTTCTTC	CSADSLEGLAGNNEQFF
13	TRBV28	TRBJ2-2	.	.	TGTGCCAGCAGCCATCAGCCCACCGGGGAGCTGTTTTTT	CASSHQPTGELFF
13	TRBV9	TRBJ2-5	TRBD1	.	TGTGCCAGCAGCGTCAGGGGGCGCGAGACCCAGTACTTC	CASSVRGRETQYF
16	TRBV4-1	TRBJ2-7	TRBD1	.	TGCGCCAGCAGCCACTACGGGACAGGGGGCTCCTACGAGCAGTACTTC	CASSHYGTGGSYEQYF
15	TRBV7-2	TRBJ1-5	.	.	TGTGCCAGCAGCTTAAAGGGGACCGGGAATCAGCCCCAGCATTTT	CASSLKGTGNQPQHF
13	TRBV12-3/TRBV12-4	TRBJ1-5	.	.	TGTGCCAGCAGCCACGACGGGAATCAGCCCCAGCATTTT	CASSHDGNQPQHF
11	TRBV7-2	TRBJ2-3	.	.	TGTGCCAGCAGCCCCCGGCATACGCAGTATTTT	CASSPRHTQYF
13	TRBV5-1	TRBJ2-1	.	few	TGCGCCAGCAGCCGCACAGGGGAGGCTGAGCAGTTCTTC	CASSRTGEAEQFF
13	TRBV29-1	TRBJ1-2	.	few	TGCAGCGTTGAAAACGCGGGGCTGAGAGGCTACACCTTC	CSVENAGLRGYTF
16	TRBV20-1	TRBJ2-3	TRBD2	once	TGCAGTGCTAGAGAATTTAGCGGGAGGGCCTCGGATACGCAGTATTTT	CSAREFSGRASDTQYF
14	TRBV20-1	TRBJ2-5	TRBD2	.	TGCAGTGCCCCCGGGATACTAGCGGGGGGACTCCAGTACTTC	CSAPGILAGGLQYF
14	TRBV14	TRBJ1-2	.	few	TGTGCCAGCAGCCAAGTTCGAACGGGGGATGGCTACACCTTC	CASSQVRTGDGYTF
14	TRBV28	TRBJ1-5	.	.	TGTGCCAGCAGCATCCTAGAATCCGGTCAGCCCCAGCATTTT	CASSILESGQPQHF
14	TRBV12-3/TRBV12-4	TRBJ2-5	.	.	TGTGCCAGCAGTCCTCAGGGACACCAAGAGACCCAGTACTTC	CASSPQGHQETQYF